Below, 5 T cell receptor beta chains from the same sample are listed, as sequenced in a study of tissue T cells after allogeneic stem cell transplantation. Enrolled prospectively were adult allogeneic hematopoietic cell transplant recipients whose graft-versus-host disease was steroid-refractory. The method was immunoSEQ multiplex PCR; TCRdb's version includes in-frame clones alone and lacks a portion of them. Seen here are about 3,000 clones, 60% to 80% observed once, and the top ten hold roughly a sixth. Material: ascending colon tissue, obtained at autopsy. These receptor sequences come from a male patient of 60 years or more with steroid-refractory graft-versus-host disease after an allogeneic stem cell transplant. Some T cells may be graft donor cells.

This clone was detected only once. This sequence joins TRBV6-6 and TRBJ2-1; D unclear. Germline V gene data show CDR1 as MNHNY and CDR2 as SVGAGI (reference sequence). Trimming removed 4 bases at V and 5 bases at J, with 6 bases between. This CDR3 region has 12 residues. The CDR3 nucleotides read TGTGCCAGCAGTTTGACGGACAATGAGCAGTTCTTC. Amino acid sequence: CASSLTDNEQFF.

The CDR3 here is CASSLGTSGGYNEQFF. The CDR3 region has the DNA TGTGCCAGCAGCTTAGGGACTAGCGGGGGCTACAATGAGCAGTTCTTC. The chain couples TRBV7-3 to TRBJ2-1; 14 bases are a match to TRBD2. This CDR3 spans 16 amino acids. Trimming removed 2 bases from V and 3 bases from J; junction bases left unmatched: 0. Germline CDR1 reads SGHTA; CDR2 reads FQGTGA.

The V call is TRBV7-2, the J call TRBJ2-5; D call uncertain. V was shortened by 2 bases and J by 3 bases, with 10 bases between the two germline ends. Germline CDR1 SGHTA, CDR2 FQGNSA. CDR3 length: 14 amino acids. CDR3 sequence reads: CASSLNGQKETQYF. CDR3 DNA: TGTGCCAGCAGCTTAAACGGGCAGAAAGAGACCCAGTACTTC.

The rearrangement joins TRBV6-5 to TRBJ2-7; the D gene is possibly TRBD2 (6 bases). This CDR3 is 13 amino acids long. V was pared by 4 bases and J by 3 bases, with 10 bases between. The germline V gene has CDR1 MNHEY and CDR2 SVGAGI. As DNA, the CDR3 is TGTGCCAGCAGTTGGCAGGGAGGCTACGAGCAGTACTTC. Amino acids: CASSWQGGYEQYF.

This clone was detected a few times. The chain couples TRBV18 to TRBJ2-3, with D uncertain. This CDR3 comprises 13 residues. The V gene's germline CDR1 is KGHSH and CDR2 LQKENI. Trimming cost V 4 bases and J 3 bases, with 8 bases left between them. The DNA of the CDR3 is TGTGCCAGCTCACTAACATTGACAGATACGCAGTATTTT. Protein sequence: CASSLTLTDTQYF.